This is a list of T cell receptor beta chains from one sample in a study of OX40 agonist ivuxolimab in advanced cancers. Sequencing was performed with immunoSEQ multiplex PCR; in TCRdb, only in-frame clones are kept and a portion is missing. This repertoire shows approximately 67,000 clones, approximately 90% found once; its top ten account for about 2%. Sequencing used CD4+ or CD8+ T cells sorted from blood, obtained in a trial of the OX40 agonist ivuxolimab. These receptors originate from an adult with an advanced solid tumor such as melanoma, head and neck, liver or kidney cancer. Each CDR3 is given with its conserved first and last residue. The D gene is left open where the match is weak. Only some rows state a clone size, as once, few, many or a class for expanded clones.

TRBJ1-6 | . | . | TRBV6-6 | CASSNGPAYNSPLHF | TGTGCCAGCAGTAACGGACCTGCTTATAATTCACCCCTCCACTTT
TRBJ2-7 | . | once | TRBV6-5 | CASQGRVSSYEQYF | TGTGCCAGCCAGGGTAGGGTGAGCTCCTACGAGCAGTACTTC
TRBJ2-7 | TRBD2 | . | TRBV4-1 | CASSRGLAGVYYEQYF | TGCGCCAGCAGCCGGGGACTAGCGGGAGTTTACTACGAGCAGTACTTC
TRBJ2-5 | TRBD2 | . | TRBV7-2 | CASSLALAGGFETQYF | TGTGCCAGCAGCTTAGCATTGGCGGGAGGTTTTGAGACCCAGTACTTC
TRBJ1-2 | . | . | TRBV7-8 | CASSLAPGSNYGYTF | TGTGCCAGCAGCTTAGCGCCGGGGAGCAACTATGGCTACACCTTC
TRBJ2-3 | . | . | TRBV28 | CATRLGGIRTDTQYF | TGTGCCACCCGATTAGGCGGGATACGGACAGATACGCAGTATTTT
TRBJ1-1 | . | few | TRBV6-5 | CASSRDTEAFF | TGTGCCAGCAGTAGAGACACTGAAGCTTTCTTT
TRBJ2-3 | . | once | TRBV4-1 | CASSQVGQSPDTQYF | TGCGCCAGCAGCCAAGTTGGGCAGAGCCCAGATACGCAGTATTTT
TRBJ2-2 | . | . | TRBV4-1 | CASSQDKGGRNTGELFF | TGCGCCAGCAGCCAAGATAAGGGGGGACGGAACACCGGGGAGCTGTTTTTT
TRBJ2-1 | TRBD1 | . | TRBV6-4 | CANWTGQGCWYEQFF | TGTGCCAACTGGACAGGGCAGGGCTGTTGGTATGAGCAGTTCTTC
TRBJ2-5 | . | once | TRBV28 | CASSLEQLETQYF | TGTGCCAGCAGTTTGGAGCAATTGGAGACCCAGTACTTC
TRBJ1-2 | . | . | TRBV2 | CASSLLYGYTF | TGTGCCAGCAGTCTCCTCTATGGCTACACCTTC
TRBJ2-5 | TRBD1 | . | TRBV7-9 | CASSRGTGQETQYF | TGTGCCAGCAGCCGAGGGACAGGGCAAGAGACCCAGTACTTC
TRBJ2-7 | TRBD1 | . | TRBV4-3 | CASSQGTGSSYEQYF | TGCGCCAGCAGCCAAGGGACAGGGAGCTCCTACGAGCAGTACTTC
TRBJ2-5 | . | . | TRBV5-5 | CASTVTDSLKTQYF | TGTGCCAGCACCGTGACTGATAGTCTGAAGACCCAGTACTTC
TRBJ1-2 | . | once | TRBV18 | CASSPPSAQLYGYTF | TGTGCCAGCTCACCACCGTCTGCACAGCTCTATGGCTACACCTTC
TRBJ2-3 | TRBD2 | . | TRBV11-2 | CASSPPGTILETDTQYF | TGTGCCAGCAGCCCACCCGGGACTATCTTAGAAACAGATACGCAGTATTTT
TRBJ2-2 | . | . | TRBV5-8 | CASSRGTPTGELFF | TGTGCCAGCAGCCGCGGGACTCCAACCGGGGAGCTGTTTTTT
TRBJ1-1 | TRBD1 | . | TRBV5-1 | CASSLKPGTGGPARFLGTEAFF | TGCGCCAGCAGCTTGAAGCCGGGTACAGGGGGCCCTGCGCGGTTTTTGGGGACTGAAGCTTTCTTT
TRBJ1-2 | . | . | TRBV28 | CAAGQYYGYTF | TGTGCCGCTGGACAGTACTATGGCTACACCTTC
TRBJ2-2 | TRBD2 | . | TRBV11-3 | CASSLTSMGVVTGELFF | TGTGCCAGCAGCTTGACTAGCATGGGTGTGGTAACCGGGGAGCTGTTTTTT
TRBJ2-3 | TRBD1 | . | TRBV29-1 | CSVDGTGGTDTQYF | TGCAGCGTTGACGGGACAGGGGGCACAGATACGCAGTATTTT